This note documents a single T cell receptor beta chain sequence. Antigen: not known. Trimming removed 0 bases at V and 7 bases at J, with 10 bases between. CDR1 and CDR2 (germline): MNHEY, SVGEGT. The CDR3 is made up of 14 amino acids. Described treatment: roughly 20 received Ad26.COV2.S at low or high dose, single or two shots; 5 received placebo; per-sample allocation not given. Samples were taken on day 63 after the first vaccine or placebo injection. At a Boston site, the person donating was an adult of 18-55 years. Vaccination used an Ad26 vector expressing Wuhan-strain SARS-CoV-2 spike. This entry is derived from a study of Ad26.COV2.S vaccination and SARS-CoV-2 variants. Whole-study context: The donor belonged to the COV1001 Ad26.COV2.S trial arm.

Findings and limits, study-wide: Non-spike TCR breadth did not differ much between vaccine and placebo recipients.

Clones were sequenced by immunoSEQ multiplex PCR, and TCRdb holds only the in-frame ones, with some missing. The sample has more than 300,000 clones; 65% to 90% are singletons. The receptor was isolated from a person aged 18-65 years who received the Ad26.COV2.S COVID-19 vaccine or a placebo. V and J are TRBV6-2 or TRBV6-3 and TRBJ2-4; D gene uncertain. Sequences were derived from peripheral blood, sampled in a trial of Ad26.COV2.S vaccine versus placebo. CDR3 loop: CASSYSVTGNIQYF. The DNA of the CDR3 is TGTGCCAGCAGTTACTCGGTAACCGGGAACATTCAGTACTTC.